This T cell receptor (beta chain) derives from a study of blood T cells in healthy people across ages. Sample-barcoded 5' priming and a J-beta primer mix drove a second PCR of 7 to 11 cycles. Tags on each cDNA molecule came from a template-switch adaptor with 12 random nucleotides. TCRdb analysed the 5' RACE reads with MiXCR anew, one entry per CDR3 protein. Of hundreds of thousands of distinct CDR3 sequences in the sample, over 40% are singletons; the top ten hold 25% to 30%. Ten or more counts support this clonotype. Antigen unknown. Overall study results and limits: The CMV status of each donor remained undetermined, and this could have confounded shifts in expanded clonotypes. A greater number of naive CD4+ cells and higher diversity distinguished long-lived donors from aged donors.

Material: blood. This TCR was recovered from a man older than 75 in good health.

The CDR3 DNA is TGCGCCAGCAGTCCCGAGCCAGGGAGTAGCATTCAGTACTTC. This sequence encodes CASSPEPGSSIQYF. The chain carries TRBV4-3 and TRBJ2-4; D may be TRBD1 or TRBD2 (5 bases each). CDR3 length: 14 residues. Trimming removed 6 bases at V and 9 bases at J, with 18 bases between. Germline-derived CDR1 and CDR2 are LGHNA and YSLEER.